This TCR beta chain was retrieved from a study of cytomegalovirus exposure and HLA in healthy donors. Study observations and caveats: Presence/absence analyses supposed approximately even sequencing depth among donors.

Worth noting for this clone: Its target is not known.

Donors showed nominal health when sampled, although they likely had unrecorded immune exposures. A multiplex PCR was run with 60 Vbeta primers and 13 Jbeta primers. Clones were sequenced by immunoSEQ multiplex PCR, and TCRdb holds only the in-frame ones, with some missing. The sample shows nearly 200,000 clones, roughly 80% of them seen only once. Germline CDR1 reads MDHEN; CDR2 reads SYDVKM. This CDR3 has 14 amino acids. V was clipped by 6 bases and J by 0 bases; unmatched bases: 2. The V and J genes are TRBV28 and TRBJ1-5, with 7 bases matching TRBD1. Specimen: PBMCs. The TCR was taken from a woman between 50 and 59 years old in good health and CMV-seropositive. The CDR3 region is CASSRDSSNQPQHF. CDR3 bases: TGTGCCAGCAGCCGGGACAGTAGCAATCAGCCCCAGCATTTT.